A selection of T cell receptor beta chains follows, all from one sample in a study of cytomegalovirus exposure and HLA in healthy donors. Method: immunoSEQ multiplex PCR; TCRdb's copy keeps in-frame clones and lacks some. This sample has some 110,000 clones; 70% to 80% occur once, and the top ten carry about 1.6%. Material for sequencing was PBMCs. Receptor source: a woman younger than 30 in good health and CMV-seronegative. Each CDR3 is given with its conserved first and last residue. The order of the fields is clone size, D gene, V gene, J gene, CDR3 protein, CDR3 DNA. The D gene is left open where the match is weak. Size tells how often a clone was seen (once, few, many) or the class of an expanded clone, and some rows leave it out.

>.|TRBD1|TRBV29-1|TRBJ1-1
CSVVPGQGTEAFF
TGCAGCGTCGTCCCGGGACAGGGCACTGAAGCTTTCTTT
>.|.|TRBV4-2|TRBJ1-4
CASSQGEGGGNEKLFF
TGTGCCAGCAGCCAAGGGGAGGGAGGCGGAAATGAAAAACTGTTTTTT
>.|.|TRBV28|TRBJ2-7
CASSARVFPYEQYF
TGTGCCAGCAGTGCCCGGGTCTTCCCCTACGAGCAGTACTTC
>.|TRBD1|TRBV19|TRBJ1-1
CASSVQGAGTEAFF
TGTGCCAGTAGTGTACAGGGGGCGGGCACTGAAGCTTTCTTT
>.|.|TRBV19|TRBJ1-5
CASSISGGTYQPQHF
TGTGCCAGTAGTATATCCGGGGGGACCTATCAGCCCCAGCATTTT
>.|.|TRBV2|TRBJ2-5
CASSLQETQYF
TGTGCCAGCAGTTTACAAGAGACCCAGTACTTC
>.|TRBD2|TRBV30|TRBJ2-1
CAWLKRGGLNEQFF
TGTGCCTGGCTTAAGCGGGGGGGCCTCAATGAGCAGTTCTTC
>few|.|TRBV11-3|TRBJ2-2
CASSRQDTGELFF
TGTGCCAGCAGTCGACAGGACACCGGGGAGCTGTTTTTT
>.|TRBD1|TRBV5-1|TRBJ1-4
CASSSTGQGKVEKLFF
TGCGCCAGCAGCTCCACGGGACAGGGAAAGGTTGAAAAACTGTTTTTT
>few|.|TRBV9|TRBJ2-7
CASSSGTINEQYF
TGTGCCAGCAGCTCCGGGACAATAAACGAGCAGTACTTC